Sequencing of this T cell receptor beta chain was carried out in a study of CD8 T cells in ankylosing spondylitis. Overall study results and limits: Seemingly characteristic of ankylosing spondylitis blood was a TCR beta motif consisting of several highly homologous variants. Prior literature has documented some motif variants in synovial fluid and blood from reactive arthritis. Enrichment of disease-linked clones was reportedly significant in matched ankylosing spondylitis synovial fluid. Disease-linked clones, CD8+, were relatively rare in peripheral blood.

TCRdb recomputed calls from the 5' RACE reads with MiXCR, one row per CDR3 protein. Seen here are 150,000 to 200,000 distinct CDR3 sequences, about 32% observed once, and the top ten hold 5.5% to 7.5%. As concerns this clonotype: Its matching antigen is unknown.

Sample: synovial fluid, either unsorted or a sorted T cell fraction (not recorded which). This receptor was obtained from a male donor with ankylosing spondylitis.

CDR3 protein: CANRTSGGDTQYF. For the CDR3, the DNA is TGTGCCAACCGGACTAGCGGGGGAGATACGCAGTATTTT. This chain links TRBV2 with TRBJ2-3; TRBD2 agrees at 13 bases. CDR1 and CDR2 (germline): SNHLY, FYNNEI. The J segment lost 5 bases and the V segment lost 10 bases, leaving 3 bases of the junction unmatched. CDR3 length equals 13 residues. Looking up the rest from reference TRBV2 and TRBJ2-3 gives the full variable domain: EPEVTQTPSHQVTQMGQEVILRCVPISNHLYFYWYRQILGQKVEFLVSFYNNEISEKSEIFDDQFSVERPDGSNFTLKIRSTKLEDSAMYFCANRTSGGDTQYFGPGTRLTVL.